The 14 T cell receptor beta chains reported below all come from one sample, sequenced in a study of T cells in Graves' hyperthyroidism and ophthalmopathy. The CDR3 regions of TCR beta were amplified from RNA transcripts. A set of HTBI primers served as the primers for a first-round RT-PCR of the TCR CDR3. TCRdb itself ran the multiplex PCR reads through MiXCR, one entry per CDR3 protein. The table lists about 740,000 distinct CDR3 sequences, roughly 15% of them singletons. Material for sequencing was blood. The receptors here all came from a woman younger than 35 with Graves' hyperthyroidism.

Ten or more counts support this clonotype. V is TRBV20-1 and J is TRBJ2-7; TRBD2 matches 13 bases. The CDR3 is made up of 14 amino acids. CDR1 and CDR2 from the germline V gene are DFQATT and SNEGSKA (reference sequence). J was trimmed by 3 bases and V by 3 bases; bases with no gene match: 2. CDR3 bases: TGCAGTGCTAGGGGACTAGCGGGGTACTACGAGCAGTACTTC. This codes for CSARGLAGYYEQYF.

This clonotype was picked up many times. In DNA form, the CDR3 reads TGTGCCAGCAGCCCTTCGGGGGGGAGGGCCCGCAATGAGCAGTTCTTC. Translated: CASSPSGGRARNEQFF. This chain uses TRBV12-3 or TRBV12-4 with TRBJ2-1, with TRBD2 matching 8 bases. This CDR3 comprises 16 residues. J gave up 6 bases and V 6 bases, and 13 bases lay outside the gene matches.

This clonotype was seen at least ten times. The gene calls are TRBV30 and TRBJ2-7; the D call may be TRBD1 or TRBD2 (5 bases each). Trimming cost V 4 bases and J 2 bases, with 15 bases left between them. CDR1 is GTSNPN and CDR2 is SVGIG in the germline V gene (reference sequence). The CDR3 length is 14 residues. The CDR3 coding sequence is TGTGCCTGGACCCAAGAGCTGGGGGCCTACGAGCAGTACTTC. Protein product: CAWTQELGAYEQYF.

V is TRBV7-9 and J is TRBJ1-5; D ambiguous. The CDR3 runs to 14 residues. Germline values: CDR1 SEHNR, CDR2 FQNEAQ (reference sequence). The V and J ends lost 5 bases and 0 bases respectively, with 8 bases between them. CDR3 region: CASSPQYSNQPQHF. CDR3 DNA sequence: TGTGCCAGCAGCCCTCAGTATAGCAATCAGCCCCAGCATTTT. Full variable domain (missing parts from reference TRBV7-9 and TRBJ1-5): DTGVSQNPRHKITKRGQNVTFRCDPISEHNRLYWYRQTLGQGPEFLTYFQNEAQLEKSRLLSDRFSAERPKGSFSTLEIQRTEQGDSAMYLCASSPQYSNQPQHFGDGTRLSIL.

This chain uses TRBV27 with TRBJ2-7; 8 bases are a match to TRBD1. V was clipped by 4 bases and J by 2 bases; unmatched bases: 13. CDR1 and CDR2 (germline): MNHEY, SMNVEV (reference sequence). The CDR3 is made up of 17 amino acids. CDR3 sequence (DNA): TGTGCCAGCAGTTCTCTTGCCGGGACAGGCACCCCCTACGAGCAGTACTTC. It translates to CASSSLAGTGTPYEQYF.

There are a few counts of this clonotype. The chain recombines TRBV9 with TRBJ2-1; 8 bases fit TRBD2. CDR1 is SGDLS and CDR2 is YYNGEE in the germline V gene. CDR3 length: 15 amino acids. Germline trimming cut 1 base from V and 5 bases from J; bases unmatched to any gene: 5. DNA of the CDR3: TGTGCCAGCAGCGTAAGCGGGAGTTTGGACAATGAGCAGTTCTTC. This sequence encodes CASSVSGSLDNEQFF.

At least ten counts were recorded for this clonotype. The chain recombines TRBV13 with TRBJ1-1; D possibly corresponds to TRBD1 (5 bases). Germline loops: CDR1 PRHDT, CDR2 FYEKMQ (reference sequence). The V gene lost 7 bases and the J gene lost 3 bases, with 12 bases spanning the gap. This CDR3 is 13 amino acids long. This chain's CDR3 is CASNGGADTEAFF. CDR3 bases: TGTGCCAGCAACGGAGGGGCGGACACTGAAGCTTTCTTT.

CDR3 amino acids: CASADGSSYNEQFF. The CDR3 DNA is TGTGCCAGCGCGGACGGGAGCTCCTACAATGAGCAGTTCTTC. The rearrangement links TRBV2 to TRBJ2-1; tentatively, D is TRBD2 (6 bases). The CDR3 covers 14 residues. V was pared by 8 bases and J by 0 bases, with 11 bases between. Germline V gene data show CDR1 as SNHLY and CDR2 as FYNNEI.

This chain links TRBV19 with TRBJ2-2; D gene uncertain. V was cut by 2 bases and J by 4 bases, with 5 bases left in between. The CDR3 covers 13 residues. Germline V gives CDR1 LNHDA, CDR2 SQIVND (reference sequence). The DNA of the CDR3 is TGTGCCAGTAGTATACTCTCCACCGGGGAGCTGTTTTTT. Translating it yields CASSILSTGELFF.

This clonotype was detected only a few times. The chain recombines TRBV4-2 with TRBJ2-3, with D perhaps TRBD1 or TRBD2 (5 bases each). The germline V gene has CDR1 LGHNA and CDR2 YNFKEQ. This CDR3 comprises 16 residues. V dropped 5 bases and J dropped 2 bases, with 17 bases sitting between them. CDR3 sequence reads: CASSEIPGANTDTQYF. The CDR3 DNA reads TGTGCCAGCAGCGAGATACCCGGGGCTAACACAGATACGCAGTATTTT.

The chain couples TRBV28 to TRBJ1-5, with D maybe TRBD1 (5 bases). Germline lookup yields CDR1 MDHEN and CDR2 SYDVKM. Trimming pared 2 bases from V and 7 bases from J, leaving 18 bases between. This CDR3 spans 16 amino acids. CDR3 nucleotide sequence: TGTGCCAGCAGTTTAGCTTTGACAGAGGGCGGCCAGCCCCAGCATTTT. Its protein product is CASSLALTEGGQPQHF.

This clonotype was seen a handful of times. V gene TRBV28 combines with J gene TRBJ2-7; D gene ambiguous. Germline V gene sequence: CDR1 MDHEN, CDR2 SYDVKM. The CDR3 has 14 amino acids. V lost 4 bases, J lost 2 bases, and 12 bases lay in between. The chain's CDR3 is CASSSRPEPYEQYF. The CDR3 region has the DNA TGTGCCAGCAGTTCCCGGCCGGAGCCCTACGAGCAGTACTTC. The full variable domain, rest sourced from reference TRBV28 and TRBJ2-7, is DVKVTQSSRYLVKRTGEKVFLECVQDMDHENMFWYRQDPGLGLRLIYFSYDVKMKEKGDIPEGYSVSREKKERFSLILESASTNQTSMYLCASSSRPEPYEQYFGPGTRLTVT.

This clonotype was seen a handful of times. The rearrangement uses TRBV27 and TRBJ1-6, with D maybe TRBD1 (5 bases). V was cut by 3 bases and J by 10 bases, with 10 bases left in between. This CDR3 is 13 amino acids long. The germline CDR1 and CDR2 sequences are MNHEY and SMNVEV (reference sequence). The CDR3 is CASSFRGGSPLHF. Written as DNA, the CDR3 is TGTGCCAGCAGTTTCCGCGGGGGATCACCCCTCCACTTT.

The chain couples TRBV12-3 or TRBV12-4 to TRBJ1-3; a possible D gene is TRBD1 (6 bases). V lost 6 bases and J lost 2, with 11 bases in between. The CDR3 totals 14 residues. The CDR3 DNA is TGTGCCAGCAGGCTTAGGGGGGCTGGAAACACCATATATTTT. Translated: CASRLRGAGNTIYF.